What follows are 22 T cell receptor beta chains derived from one specimen sequenced in a study of Ad26.COV2.S vaccination and SARS-CoV-2 variants. Regarding treatment: some 20 received Ad26.COV2.S at low or high dose, single or two shots; 5 received placebo; per-sample allocation not given. Sample collection was performed on day 63 after the first vaccine or placebo injection. Sequencing used immunoSEQ multiplex PCR; TCRdb keeps in-frame clones, though not all of them. The table records around 450,000 clones, over 75% of them present only once. This material consisted of peripheral blood, taken in a trial of Ad26.COV2.S vaccine versus placebo. The receptors originated from a person aged 18-65 years who received the Ad26.COV2.S COVID-19 vaccine or a placebo.

The chain couples TRBV15 to TRBJ2-3; 14 positions match TRBD2. J was trimmed by 3 bases and V by 0 bases; bases with no gene match: 8. This CDR3 has 19 residues. Germline V gene data show CDR1 as LNHNV and CDR2 as YYDKDF (reference sequence). The CDR3 loop reads CATSRDNGLAGGVTDTQYF. The DNA for the CDR3 is TGTGCCACCAGCAGAGATAATGGACTAGCGGGGGGAGTAACAGATACGCAGTATTTT.

The chain has TRBV19 and TRBJ2-7; 11 positions match TRBD1. Germline trimming cut 4 bases from V and 4 bases from J; bases unmatched to any gene: 6. The germline V gene encodes CDR1 LNHDA and CDR2 SQIVND (reference sequence). This CDR3 is 15 amino acids long. CDR3 bases: TGTGCCAGTAGTAGCTCGGACAGGGGGCTATACGAGCAGTACTTC. It translates to CASSSSDRGLYEQYF. The full variable domain, in which reference TRBV19 and TRBJ2-7 provide the parts outside the CDR3, is DGGITQSPKYLFRKEGQNVTLSCEQNLNHDAMYWYRQDPGQGLRLIYYSQIVNDFQKGDIAEGYSVSREKKESFPLTVTSAQKNPTAFYLCASSSSDRGLYEQYFGPGTRLTVT.

The V gene is TRBV6-4, the J gene TRBJ2-3; 8 positions agree with TRBD2. J was trimmed by 6 bases and V by 0 bases; bases with no gene match: 5. Germline lookup yields CDR1 MRHNA and CDR2 SNTAGT. The CDR3 totals 15 residues. Here the CDR3 reads CASSDSPGGLDTQYF. Written as DNA, the CDR3 is TGTGCCAGCAGTGACTCTCCGGGGGGGCTGGATACGCAGTATTTT.

As DNA, the CDR3 is TGTGCCAGCAGTTTGAGACAGACCGGGGCCTACGAGCAGTACTTC. Translating gives CASSLRQTGAYEQYF. J is TRBJ2-7 and V is TRBV28; either TRBD1 or TRBD2 may fit D (5 bases each). The germline V gene has CDR1 MDHEN and CDR2 SYDVKM. The CDR3 contains 15 residues. V lost 3 bases and J lost 2, with 14 bases in between.

The CDR3 loop reads CATSRKEGGGELFF. The CDR3 DNA reads as TGTGCCACCAGCAGAAAAGAGGGCGGCGGGGAGCTGTTTTTT. J is TRBJ2-2 and V is TRBV15; tentatively, D is TRBD2 (5 bases). Trimming cost V 2 bases and J 7 bases, with 11 bases left between them. The CDR3 is made up of 14 amino acids. Germline V gene data show CDR1 as LNHNV and CDR2 as YYDKDF (reference sequence).

This clone was seen only once. The chain combines TRBV19 with TRBJ2-2, with TRBD1 matching 10 bases. This CDR3 is 16 amino acids long. J lost 8 bases, V lost 9 bases, and 15 bases had no gene match. Germline CDR1 LNHDA, CDR2 SQIVND (reference sequence). The CDR3 is CASLGPGQGLRGELFF. The CDR3 nucleotides are TGTGCCAGCCTGGGACCGGGACAGGGGCTGCGAGGGGAGCTGTTTTTT.

The chain carries TRBV11-3 and TRBJ2-7; perhaps TRBD2 as D (5 bases). V lost 1 base to trimming and J lost 1 base, with 8 bases between them. CDR3 length: 14 residues. CDR1 and CDR2 (germline): SGHNT, YENEEA. The CDR3 region is CASSLGRGSYEQYF. In DNA form, the CDR3 reads TGTGCCAGCAGCTTAGGCCGGGGATCCTACGAGCAGTACTTC.

The CDR3 bases are TGCGCCAGCAGCCAAGGGGCAGGGTCGAGTCCCGGGGAGCTGTTTTTT. Its translation: CASSQGAGSSPGELFF. This chain uses TRBV4-3 with TRBJ2-2; weak D call: TRBD1 (5 bases). This CDR3 has 16 amino acids. Germline V lookup: CDR1 LGHNA, CDR2 YSLEER. Between the trimmed V and J ends, which lost 1 base and 6 bases, there was a span of 15 bases.

This clone was recorded at least ten times. J is TRBJ1-6 and V is TRBV4-1, with 9 positions matching TRBD1. Trimming removed 3 bases from V and 10 bases from J; junction bases left unmatched: 13. The CDR3 is 17 residues long. Germline loops: CDR1 MGHRA, CDR2 YSYEKL. The DNA of the CDR3 is TGCGCCAGCAGCCATATCGGGTTGGGACAGGGCGACTCACCCCTCCACTTT. This translates into CASSHIGLGQGDSPLHF.

This chain joins TRBV5-4 and TRBJ1-2, with D tentatively TRBD1 (6 bases). The CDR3 spans 16 residues. Trimming stripped 2 bases from V and 0 bases from J, with 14 bases between. Germline assignment: CDR1 SGHNT and CDR2 YYREEE (reference sequence). In nucleotides, the CDR3 is TGTGCCAGCAGCTTCGGCAGGGGTCCCACTAACTATGGCTACACCTTC. Translation gives CASSFGRGPTNYGYTF.

This sequence joins TRBV5-6 and TRBJ1-2; no clear D gene. CDR1 and CDR2 (germline): SGHDT, YYEEEE. This CDR3 has 12 residues. V was cut by 2 bases and J by 8 bases, with 10 bases left in between. CDR3 protein: CASSFDPKGYTF. The CDR3, as DNA: TGTGCCAGCAGCTTCGACCCGAAGGGCTACACCTTC.

The V and J genes are TRBV5-6 and TRBJ1-6; TRBD1 matches at 9 bases. J gave up 0 bases and V 4 bases, and 2 bases lay outside the gene matches. Per germline, CDR1 SGHDT and CDR2 YYEEEE. This CDR3 comprises 16 residues. The CDR3 region has the DNA TGTGCCAGCAGCGGGACAGGGAGCTCCTATAATTCACCCCTCCACTTT. This codes for CASSGTGSSYNSPLHF. Using reference TRBV5-6 and TRBJ1-6 for the parts outside the CDR3, the full variable domain is DAGVTQSPTHLIKTRGQQVTLRCSPKSGHDTVSWYQQALGQGPQFIFQYYEEEERQRGNFPDRFSGHQFPNYSSELNVNALLLGDSALYLCASSGTGSSYNSPLHFGNGTRLTVT.

The chain joins TRBV7-9 to TRBJ2-7; no firm D call. The CDR3 spans 12 residues. V was clipped by 5 bases and J by 0 bases, with 5 bases between them. Germline CDR1 reads SEHNR; CDR2 reads FQNEAQ (reference sequence). The CDR3 is CASSTLSYEQYF. Here the CDR3 DNA reads TGTGCCAGCAGCACTCTCTCCTACGAGCAGTACTTC. Complete variable domain (other parts from reference TRBV7-9 and TRBJ2-7): DTGVSQNPRHKITKRGQNVTFRCDPISEHNRLYWYRQTLGQGPEFLTYFQNEAQLEKSRLLSDRFSAERPKGSFSTLEIQRTEQGDSAMYLCASSTLSYEQYFGPGTRLTVT.

The chain is built from TRBV29-1 and TRBJ1-1; D might be TRBD1 (5 bases). The CDR3 runs 13 residues. Between the trimmed V and J ends, which lost 3 bases and 10 bases, there was a span of 18 bases. Per the germline V gene, CDR1 is SQVTM and CDR2 is ANQGSEA. The CDR3 region is CSVDPRTGVGAFF. The CDR3 DNA is TGCAGCGTTGACCCCCGGACGGGGGTTGGAGCTTTCTTT.

V usage is TRBV6-6 and J usage is TRBJ1-1; TRBD1 might be the D (5 bases). The CDR3 runs 16 residues. Germline CDR1 reads MNHNY; CDR2 reads SVGAGI (reference sequence). V was cut by 2 bases and J by 3 bases, with 16 bases left in between. CDR3 in amino acids: CASSYGTGRGDTEAFF. CDR3 DNA: TGTGCCAGCAGTTACGGTACGGGCCGGGGGGACACTGAAGCTTTCTTT.

This chain connects TRBV19 to TRBJ2-1, with D possibly TRBD2 on 6 matching bases. This CDR3 is 15 amino acids long. Trimming removed 6 bases from V and 1 base from J, with 13 bases in between. From germline, CDR1 is LNHDA and CDR2 SQIVND (reference sequence). The CDR3 DNA follows: TGTGCCAGTAGCCAAGGGGACTCTTCCTACAATGAGCAGTTCTTC. Translating it yields CASSQGDSSYNEQFF.

This clone was observed once. J is TRBJ2-3 and V is TRBV18; no reliable D call. CDR1 is KGHSH, CDR2 LQKENI, per germline. The CDR3 consists of 12 residues. Trimming stripped 3 bases from V and 4 bases from J, with 5 bases between. CDR3 sequence reads: CASSPSSDTQYF. CDR3 nucleotide sequence: TGTGCCAGCTCACCGTCATCAGATACGCAGTATTTT.

The chain links TRBV7-3 to TRBJ2-1; 8 bases are shared with TRBD2. The CDR3 spans 15 residues. J was trimmed by 7 bases and V by 5 bases; bases with no gene match: 10. Germline CDR1 is SGHTA and CDR2 is FQGTGA. The CDR3 reads CASSDPGLGKNEQFF. The CDR3 bases are TGTGCCAGCAGCGATCCGGGACTAGGGAAGAATGAGCAGTTCTTC.

The chain carries TRBV16 and TRBJ2-7, with a possible D match to TRBD1 (6 bases). Germline-derived CDR1 and CDR2 are KGHSY and FQNENV. V shed 2 bases and J shed 2 bases, with 13 bases lying between them. The CDR3 totals 15 residues. The CDR3 DNA reads as TGTGCCAGCAGCCAACGACAGGCGACCCCCTACGAGCAGTACTTC. It translates to CASSQRQATPYEQYF.

The chain links TRBV28 to TRBJ1-1; TRBD1 is a possible D gene (5 bases). V was pared by 8 bases and J by 1 base, with 11 bases between. The germline V gene has CDR1 MDHEN and CDR2 SYDVKM. The CDR3 loop spans 13 amino acids. The CDR3 DNA reads as TGTGCCAGCGAGGGGTTTACGAACACTGAAGCTTTCTTT. Encoded protein: CASEGFTNTEAFF.

This clone has just one count. The genes are TRBV5-6 and TRBJ2-5; unclear D gene. The CDR3 is 11 residues long. Trimming removed 4 bases at V and 2 bases at J, with 3 bases between. Germline V gives CDR1 SGHDT, CDR2 YYEEEE. CDR3 coding DNA: TGTGCCAGCAGCCGACAAGAGACCCAGTACTTC. Translated: CASSRQETQYF.

J is TRBJ2-3 and V is TRBV10-3; the D gene is possibly TRBD1 (6 bases). Per the germline V gene, CDR1 is ENHRY and CDR2 is SYGVKD. This CDR3 spans 17 amino acids. Trimming left V 2 bases short and J 2 bases short, with 17 bases between. The DNA for the CDR3 is TGTGCCATCAGTGAGGGGGACAAGGGTTGGAACACAGATACGCAGTATTTT. Amino acids: CAISEGDKGWNTDTQYF.